This passage covers 3 T cell receptor beta chains from one sample sequenced in a study of metastatic and nonmetastatic thyroid tumors (dated by TCRdb to 2018 to 2021). No treatment had been received by any patient before thyroid surgery. Library preparation was by PCR. The sequencer listed for this sample is Illumina HiSeq 4000. The raw public reads went through TCRdb reprocessing: fastp at Q25, MiXCR clone calling, in-frame beta chains kept. This sample holds a few thousand clones; around 26% were observed only once. The leading ten clones occupy 15% of the sample. The specimen was tumor tissue. The receptors originated from a female donor with papillary thyroid cancer or a benign thyroid nodule (not recorded which). Some clones in this sample may be carry-over from other donors' samples.

V usage is TRBV18 and J usage is TRBJ2-3; D possibly matches TRBD1 or TRBD2 (5 bases each). CDR1 and CDR2 from the germline V gene are KGHSH and LQKENI. V was pared by 3 bases and J by 2 bases, with 12 bases between. The CDR3 is made up of 15 amino acids. This chain's CDR3 is CASSPLAGATDTQYF. For the CDR3, the DNA is TGTGCCAGCTCACCCCTAGCTGGGGCCACAGATACGCAGTATTTT.

The J gene is TRBJ1-1, the V gene TRBV12-3 or TRBV12-4; unclear D gene. This CDR3 is built from 12 residues. Trimming stripped 6 bases from V and 5 bases from J, with 10 bases between. CDR3 nucleotide sequence: TGTGCCAGCAGAGGGCAGAGGACTGAAGCTTTCTTT. Translation: CASRGQRTEAFF.

This clone is medium-sized in the sample. J is TRBJ2-1 and V is TRBV7-8; possibly TRBD1 or TRBD2 for D (6 bases each). The CDR3 is 15 residues long. Germline V gene lookup returns CDR1 SGHVS and CDR2 FQNEAQ. Deletions cut 4 bases from V and 5 bases from J, with 15 bases between. In DNA, the CDR3 is TGTGCCAGCAGCTCGCAAGGGGGGAGGCACAATGAGCAGTTCTTC. Translating it yields CASSSQGGRHNEQFF.